This entry features one T cell receptor (beta chain) sequence. This record comes from a study of T-cell reconstitution after alpha-beta-depleted transplantation in children. As it was prepared, the TCRbeta library received unique molecular identifiers. TCRdb ran MiXCR on the PCR reads and lists one entry per CDR3 protein. The sample contains about 610,000 distinct CDR3 sequences, over 9.5% of which appear only once. With 8 bases removed from V and 7 bases from J, the gap between germline ends came to 17 bases. Germline-derived CDR1 and CDR2 are LNHDA and SQIVND (reference sequence). The CDR3 extends over 13 amino acids.

The sample in question was PBMCs from the stem cell graft donor, obtained from the stem cell graft. The source is a human donor who donated a stem cell graft to a child with acute myeloid leukemia. This chain uses TRBV19 with TRBJ2-5; D is tentatively TRBD1 or TRBD2 (5 bases each). Here the CDR3 DNA reads TGTGCCAGTGGGGGTGAGCCCCCAGGGACCCAGTACTTC. It yields the protein CASGGEPPGTQYF.